The 5 T cell receptor beta chains below come from one sample, sequenced in a study of blood T cells in healthy people across ages. A second PCR, run for roughly 7 to 11 cycles, used a sample-barcoded 5' primer plus a J-beta primer mix. Each CDR3 protein is one row after TCRdb ran MiXCR on the 5' RACE reads. The sample consists of around 1,700,000 distinct CDR3 sequences, 28% of them appearing once. The sequenced material came from blood. These TCRs come from a woman aged 25 to 45 in good health.

The chain carries TRBV24-1 and TRBJ2-6, with 12 nucleotides matching TRBD1. Germline V CDR1 and CDR2: KGHDR, SFDVKD. The CDR3 runs 17 residues. The junction had 6 bases not matched to a gene; V was cut back by 8 bases and J by 2 bases. The CDR3 DNA follows: TGTGCCACCATGGCGGGACAGGGGGCAACTGGGGCCAACGTCCTGACTTTC. Its protein product is CATMAGQGATGANVLTF.

The chain uses TRBV20-1 and TRBJ2-5, with D possibly matching TRBD2 (5 bases). V was trimmed by 8 bases and J by 4 bases, leaving 17 bases between them. The V gene's germline CDR1 is DFQATT and CDR2 SNEGSKA (reference sequence). This CDR3 spans 13 amino acids. This chain's CDR3 is CSTNPGLRETQYF. CDR3 sequence (DNA): TGCAGTACTAACCCTGGACTCAGAGAGACCCAGTACTTC.

The V call is TRBV6-6, the J call TRBJ2-3; 7 bases map to TRBD2. V was pared by 11 bases and J by 4 bases, with 12 bases of the junction left unmatched. Germline-derived CDR1 and CDR2 are MNHNY and SVGAGI (reference sequence). There are 14 residues in the CDR3. The CDR3 loop reads CASVGLGAADTQYF. The CDR3 DNA reads as TGTGCCTCCGTAGGACTAGGGGCCGCAGATACGCAGTATTTT.

There are many counts of this clonotype. This chain links TRBV20-1 with TRBJ2-5; maybe TRBD1 (5 bases). CDR3 length equals 14 residues. Germline CDR1 reads DFQATT; CDR2 reads SNEGSKA (reference sequence). V was shortened by 1 base and J by 1 base, with 10 bases between the two germline ends. The CDR3 DNA reads as TGCAGTGCTAGAGCCTCAGGGCCCCAAGAGACCCAGTACTTC. Translating gives CSARASGPQETQYF.

The chain uses TRBV3-1 and TRBJ2-5; either TRBD1 or TRBD2 may supply D (8 bases each). CDR1 and CDR2 (germline): LGHDT, YNNKEL (reference sequence). This CDR3 has 15 residues. V was clipped by 5 bases and J by 5 bases, with 18 bases between them. CDR3 in amino acids: CASSSNSGDRETQYF. CDR3 nucleotides: TGTGCCAGCAGCTCGAATAGCGGGGACAGGGAGACCCAGTACTTC.